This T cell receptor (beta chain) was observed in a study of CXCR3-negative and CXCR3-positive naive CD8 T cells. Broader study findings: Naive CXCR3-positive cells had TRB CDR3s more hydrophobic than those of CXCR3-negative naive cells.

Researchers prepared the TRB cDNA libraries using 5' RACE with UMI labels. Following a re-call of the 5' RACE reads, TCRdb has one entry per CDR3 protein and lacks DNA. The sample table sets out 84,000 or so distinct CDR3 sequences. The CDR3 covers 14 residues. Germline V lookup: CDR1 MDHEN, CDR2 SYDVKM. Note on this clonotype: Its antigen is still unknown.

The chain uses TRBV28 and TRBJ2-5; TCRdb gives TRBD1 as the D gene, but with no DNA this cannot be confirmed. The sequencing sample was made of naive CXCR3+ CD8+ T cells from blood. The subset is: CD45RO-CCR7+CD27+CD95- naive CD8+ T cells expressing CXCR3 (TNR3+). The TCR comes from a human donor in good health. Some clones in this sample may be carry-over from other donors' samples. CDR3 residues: CASIPQVRQETQYF. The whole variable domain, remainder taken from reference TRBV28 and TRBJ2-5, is DVKVTQSSRYLVKRTGEKVFLECVQDMDHENMFWYRQDPGLGLRLIYFSYDVKMKEKGDIPEGYSVSREKKERFSLILESASTNQTSMYLCASIPQVRQETQYFGPGTRLLVL.